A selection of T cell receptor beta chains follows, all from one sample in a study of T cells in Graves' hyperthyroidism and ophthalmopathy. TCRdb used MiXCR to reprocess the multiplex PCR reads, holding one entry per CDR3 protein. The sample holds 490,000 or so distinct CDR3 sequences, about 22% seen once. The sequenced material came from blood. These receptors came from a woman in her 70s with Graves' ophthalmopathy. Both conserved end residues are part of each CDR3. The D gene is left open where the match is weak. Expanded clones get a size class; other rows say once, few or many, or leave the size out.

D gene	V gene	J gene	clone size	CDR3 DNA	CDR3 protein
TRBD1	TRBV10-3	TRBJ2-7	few	TGTGCCACTCTAGCCGGGACAGGCGGCTACGAGCAGTACTTC	CATLAGTGGYEQYF
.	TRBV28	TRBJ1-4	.	TGTGCCAGCAGTCCAGGGATAGAAAAACTGTTTTTT	CASSPGIEKLFF
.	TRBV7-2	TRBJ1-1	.	TGTGCCAGCAGCCCGGCCTTTTTACGAGGCGCTGAAGCTTTCTTT	CASSPAFLRGAEAFF
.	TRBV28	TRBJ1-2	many	TGTGCCAGCACCCAGCCCCCGGAGGGCTATGGCTACACCTTC	CASTQPPEGYGYTF
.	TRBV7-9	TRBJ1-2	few	TGTGCCAGCAGCCCATCGCCAGGGATTTATGGCTACACCTTC	CASSPSPGIYGYTF
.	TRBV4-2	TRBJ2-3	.	TGTGCCAGCAGCCAAGGCTGGCGGGATACGCAGTATTTT	CASSQGWRDTQYF
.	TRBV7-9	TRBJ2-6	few	TGTGCCAGCAGCTTATACGATTTCGGGGCCAACGTCCTGACTTTC	CASSLYDFGANVLTF
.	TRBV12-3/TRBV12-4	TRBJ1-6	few	TGTGCCAGCAGTTTAGCGAGCGGGGGCTTATCACCCCTCCACTTT	CASSLASGGLSPLHF
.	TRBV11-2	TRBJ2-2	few	TGTGCCAGCAGCCCACGCAGGGGTACCCCCGGGGAGCTGTTTTTT	CASSPRRGTPGELFF
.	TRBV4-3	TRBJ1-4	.	TGCGCCAGCAGCCAAGCCCCGGCAACTAATGAAAAACTGTTTTTT	CASSQAPATNEKLFF
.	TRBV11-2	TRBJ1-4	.	TGTGCCAGCAGCTTAGGTTCATTACCCCTGTTTTTT	CASSLGSLPLFF
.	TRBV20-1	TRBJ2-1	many	TGCAGTGCTAGATTATGGGGGCCTGGTGGGAATGAGCAGTTCTTC	CSARLWGPGGNEQFF
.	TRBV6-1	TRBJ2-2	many	TGTGCCAGCAGTGAAGCGCGGTGGATAGGACTCACCGGGGAGCTGTTTTTT	CASSEARWIGLTGELFF
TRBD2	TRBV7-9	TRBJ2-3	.	TGTGCCAGCAGCTTACGGCTAGCGGGCTACACAGATACGCAGTATTTT	CASSLRLAGYTDTQYF
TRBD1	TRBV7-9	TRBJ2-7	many	TGTGCCAGCAGCTCTACAGGGGGATCCTACGAGCAGTACTTC	CASSSTGGSYEQYF
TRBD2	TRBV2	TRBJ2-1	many	TGTGCCAGCATGCGGGGGAGCTCCTACAATGAGCAGTTCTTC	CASMRGSSYNEQFF
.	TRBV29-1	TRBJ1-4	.	TGCAGCGCCGCTACAGGGTCTAATGAAAAACTGTTTTTT	CSAATGSNEKLFF
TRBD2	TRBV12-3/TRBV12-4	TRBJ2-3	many	TGTGCCAGCAGTTTAAGGGTCAAGGCTAGCGGGGCTTATAGCACAGATACGCAGTATTTT	CASSLRVKASGAYSTDTQYF
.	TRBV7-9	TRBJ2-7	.	TGTGCCAGCAGCTTAGCGGCAGGGAGCGAGCAGTACTTC	CASSLAAGSEQYF
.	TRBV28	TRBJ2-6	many	TGTGCCAGCAGTTGGGGTAGGAGACTCCGACACTCTGGGGCCAACGTCCTGACTTTC	CASSWGRRLRHSGANVLTF
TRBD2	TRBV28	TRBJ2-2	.	TGTGCCAGCAGTTGGACTAGCGAGAAGGCCGGGGAGCTGTTTTTT	CASSWTSEKAGELFF
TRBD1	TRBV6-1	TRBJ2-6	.	TGTGCCAGCAGTCCCCTTGTCACAGGGGGCGCTGGGGCCAACGTCCTGACTTTC	CASSPLVTGGAGANVLTF
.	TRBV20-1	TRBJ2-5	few	TGCAGTGTCATCCCCCAAGAGACCCAGTACTTC	CSVIPQETQYF
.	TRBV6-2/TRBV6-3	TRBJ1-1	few	TGTGCCAGCAGCCTTACCCGCGGGCCCATGAACACTGAAGCTTTCTTT	CASSLTRGPMNTEAFF
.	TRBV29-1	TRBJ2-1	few	TGCAGCGTTGCCGGGACTCAGAGCTCCTACAATGAGCAGTTCTTC	CSVAGTQSSYNEQFF
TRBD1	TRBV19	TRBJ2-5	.	TGTGCCAGTACCCCACCCGGACAGGAGGAGACCCAGTACTTC	CASTPPGQEETQYF
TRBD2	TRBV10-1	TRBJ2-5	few	TGCGCCAGCAGTGAAGGCGGGAGGCCAGAGACCCAGTACTTC	CASSEGGRPETQYF
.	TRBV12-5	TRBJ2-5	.	TGTGCTAGTGCTAAGGGATTGGAGACCCAGTACTTC	CASAKGLETQYF
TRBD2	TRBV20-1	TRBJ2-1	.	TGCAGTGCTGACAAATTCCTAGCGGGAGATTACAATGAGCAGTTCTTC	CSADKFLAGDYNEQFF
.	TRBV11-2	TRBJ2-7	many	TGTGCCAGCAGCTTAGCGGGGAGCAGCCACTACGAGCAGTACTTC	CASSLAGSSHYEQYF
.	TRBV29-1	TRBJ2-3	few	TGCAGCGTTGAAGCGAGGGAGAGGGGCACAGATACGCAGTATTTT	CSVEARERGTDTQYF
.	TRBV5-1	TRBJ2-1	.	TGCGCCAGCAGCCAACGTGGCCGGGGGCGTTACAATGAGCAGTTCTTC	CASSQRGRGRYNEQFF
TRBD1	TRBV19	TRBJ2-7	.	TGTGCCAGTAGTATGAGAGGGGGCATCTCCTACGAGCAGTACTTC	CASSMRGGISYEQYF